The T cell receptor beta chain under discussion was sequenced for a study of beta chain features in type 1 diabetes. Study-wide context: No age, gender or cell yield differences were seen between patients and healthy donors.

What was sequenced were expressed TCRB transcripts, since all of the isolated RNA had been reverse transcribed. This table comes from immunoSEQ multiplex PCR, and its TCRdb copy is limited to in-frame clones, with some not included. The table lists around 140,000 clones, 9% to 10% of them singletons, with 0.65% in the top ten. The CDR3 sequence is 14 residues long. From germline, CDR1 is ENHRY and CDR2 SYGVKD. V shed 0 bases and J shed 4 bases, with 9 bases lying between them. This clone was seen only a few times. What it binds is not known. Study findings and constraints: At VDJ recombination sites, type 1 diabetes patients had fewer insertions and more deleted nucleotides.

Sorted CD4+ subsets: naive, central memory, regulatory, stem cell-like memory (CD45RO/CCR7/CD25/CD127/CD95/CD27 panel). The chain is built from TRBV10-3 and TRBJ1-2, with a possible D match to TRBD1 (6 bases). Sequencing used central memory CD4+ T cells from blood. This clonotype was obtained from a woman aged 40 to 49 in good health. In nucleotides, the CDR3 is TGTGCCATCAGTGAGTCAGGACAGAGCTATGGCTACACCTTC. This sequence encodes CAISESGQSYGYTF.